This T cell receptor beta chain was sequenced during a study of blood T cell repertoires in COVID-19. Germline CDR1 LNHDA, CDR2 SQIVND (reference sequence). The V gene lost 3 bases and the J gene lost 2 bases, with 8 bases spanning the gap. The CDR3 length is 14 residues. The table came from immunoSEQ multiplex PCR; TCRdb's copy has only in-frame clones and leaves some out. This table holds 430,000 or so clones, roughly 88% found once. The TCR sequence derives from a woman aged 18-35 years who had been exposed to COVID-19. The rearrangement links TRBV19 to TRBJ1-5; D call uncertain. Sequenced material: PBMCs or T cells enriched from blood (not recorded which). CDR3 nucleotide sequence: TGTGCCAGTAGTATGCGAACGCGCAATCAGCCCCAGCATTTT. Residues: CASSMRTRNQPQHF.